What follows are 28 T cell receptor beta chains derived from one specimen sequenced in a study of control samples from healthy donors and cancer patients. Only in-frame clones appear in the TCRdb table, and some are missing; sequencing was by immunoSEQ multiplex PCR. Here the sample spans some 120,000 clones, 75% to 90% being singletons. The sample comprised PBMCs. The receptors here all came from a woman aged 45 to 65 with colorectal cancer.

This clone was detected only once. This sequence joins TRBV24-1 and TRBJ2-5; no clear D gene. The V gene's germline CDR1 is KGHDR and CDR2 SFDVKD. The CDR3 totals 13 residues. The V gene lost 3 bases and the J gene lost 7 bases, with 11 bases spanning the gap. CDR3 protein: CATSDRTLGTQYF. Written as DNA, the CDR3 is TGTGCCACCAGTGATCGGACCCTGGGGACCCAGTACTTC.

The chain recombines TRBV2 with TRBJ1-2; 8 bases agree with TRBD1. The CDR3 runs to 15 residues. Per germline, CDR1 SNHLY and CDR2 FYNNEI. Trimming cost V 6 bases and J 4 bases; bases outside gene matches: 10. The CDR3 region is CASRPGQGGGYGYTF. The CDR3 DNA follows: TGTGCCAGCAGGCCTGGACAGGGTGGCGGCTATGGCTACACCTTC. Supplemented by reference TRBV2 and TRBJ1-2, the full variable domain reads EPEVTQTPSHQVTQMGQEVILRCVPISNHLYFYWYRQILGQKVEFLVSFYNNEISEKSEIFDDQFSVERPDGSNFTLKIRSTKLEDSAMYFCASRPGQGGGYGYTFGSGTRLTVV.

V usage is TRBV6-1 and J usage is TRBJ1-1, with D uncertain. The CDR3 loop spans 14 amino acids. CDR1 is MNHNS and CDR2 is SASEGT in the germline V gene. Between the trimmed V and J ends, which lost 3 bases and 1 base, there was a span of 9 bases. CDR3 sequence: CASSDGLGNTEAFF. DNA of the CDR3: TGTGCCAGCAGTGACGGACTGGGGAACACTGAAGCTTTCTTT.

The genes are TRBV15 and TRBJ2-5, with unresolved D. In germline, CDR1 is LNHNV, CDR2 YYDKDF (reference sequence). CDR3 length: 13 amino acids. The V end lost 4 bases, the J end lost 5 bases, and 11 bases lay between the germline ends. The CDR3 spells CATSTARAETQYF. The CDR3 bases are TGTGCCACCAGCACCGCCCGGGCGGAGACCCAGTACTTC.

The rearrangement joins TRBV2 to TRBJ2-7, with D hard to call. V was pared by 5 bases and J by 4 bases, with 12 bases between. The CDR3 consists of 13 residues. Germline V gives CDR1 SNHLY, CDR2 FYNNEI. In nucleotides, the CDR3 is TGTGCCAGCAGTACTACGGGTCCTTACGAGCAGTACTTC. This translates into CASSTTGPYEQYF.

The J gene is TRBJ2-1, the V gene TRBV30, with 7 positions matching TRBD2. V shed 6 bases and J 4 bases; nucleotides not matched to a gene: 6. Germline lookup yields CDR1 GTSNPN and CDR2 SVGIG (reference sequence). The CDR3 sequence is 13 residues long. The CDR3 bases are TGTGCCTGTTCGGGGAGGGCTTACAATGAGCAGTTCTTC. This translates into CACSGRAYNEQFF.

With respect to this clone: Mismatch with germline at one junction end may stem from a read error. The chain uses TRBV5-1 and TRBJ2-1; D unresolved. Per the germline V gene, CDR1 is SGHRS and CDR2 is YFSETQ. The CDR3 length is 16 residues. In DNA form, the CDR3 reads TGCGCCAGCAGCTTGGGTGGAAGCCGCAGCTACTATGAGCAGTTCTTC. It encodes CASSLGGSRSYYEQFF. The variable domain in full, with the rest retrieved from reference TRBV5-1 and TRBJ2-1, is KAGVTQTPRYLIKTRGQQVTLSCSPISGHRSVSWYQQTPGQGLQFLFEYFSETQRNKGNFPGRFSGRQFSNSRSEMNVSTLELGDSALYLCASSLGGSRSYYEQFFGPGTRLTVL.

The chain employs TRBV24-1 and TRBJ2-5; 7 bases align to TRBD1. V dropped 1 base and J dropped 5; count of bases not matched to a gene: 3. This CDR3 has 14 residues. Germline CDR1 and CDR2: KGHDR and SFDVKD. Here the CDR3 reads CATSDFSRGETQYF. The CDR3 bases are TGTGCCACCAGTGATTTTAGCAGGGGGGAGACCCAGTACTTC.

CDR3 DNA sequence: TGCAGCGTTGATTTCGACAGGGGCTACGAGCAGTACTTC. It encodes CSVDFDRGYEQYF. This chain uses TRBV29-1 with TRBJ2-7, with 8 bases identical to TRBD1. The CDR3 spans 13 residues. Germline V gene sequence: CDR1 SQVTM, CDR2 ANQGSEA. V lost 3 bases to trimming and J lost 3 bases; unmatched junction nucleotides: 4.

The chain is built from TRBV7-9 and TRBJ2-5, with 8 bases that match TRBD1. CDR3 size: 15 residues. V was clipped by 4 bases and J by 5 bases; unmatched bases: 9. CDR1 is SEHNR and CDR2 is FQNEAQ in the germline V gene (reference sequence). The CDR3 DNA reads as TGTGCCAGCAGCTCCATAGACAGGGGAAGGGAGACCCAGTACTTC. It translates to CASSSIDRGRETQYF.

The gene calls are TRBV6-5 and TRBJ2-3, with D possibly being TRBD2 (6 bases). CDR1 MNHEY and CDR2 SVGAGI come from the germline V gene. The ends were cut back, 10 bases at V and 0 bases at J, with 14 bases in the middle. The CDR3 is made up of 14 amino acids. CDR3 sequence (DNA): TGTGCCATTGAGCTAGCGTCTAGCACAGATACGCAGTATTTT. Protein product: CAIELASSTDTQYF.

The gene calls are TRBV5-1 and TRBJ1-4; maybe TRBD1 (6 bases). Germline values: CDR1 SGHRS, CDR2 YFSETQ. CDR3 length: 14 residues. Trimming left V 5 bases short and J 7 bases short, with 15 bases between. Here the CDR3 reads CASSLQGQGEKLFF. The CDR3 region has the DNA TGCGCCAGCAGTCTCCAGGGACAAGGTGAAAAACTGTTTTTT.

The rearrangement uses TRBV19 and TRBJ2-1; 8 positions match TRBD1. From germline, CDR1 is LNHDA and CDR2 SQIVND (reference sequence). The V and J ends lost 5 bases and 7 bases, in that order; junction bases with no gene match: 13. The CDR3 sequence is 16 residues long. The CDR3 loop is CASSDPGGGRWNEQFF. CDR3 in DNA: TGTGCCAGTAGTGACCCAGGGGGCGGGCGGTGGAATGAGCAGTTCTTC.

J is TRBJ2-5 and V is TRBV20-1, with D possibly being TRBD1 or TRBD2 (5 bases each). The germline V and J ends were trimmed by 3 bases and 2 bases, with 16 bases remaining between them. Germline assignment: CDR1 DFQATT and CDR2 SNEGSKA (reference sequence). CDR3 length: 15 residues. CDR3 sequence (DNA): TGCAGTGCTAGTGGACCTGGGGGTTCTCAAGAGACCCAGTACTTC. This codes for CSASGPGGSQETQYF.

This clone was counted once. The gene calls are TRBV9 and TRBJ1-1; unclear D gene. Looked up from germline, CDR1 is SGDLS and CDR2 is YYNGEE. V dropped 0 bases and J dropped 0 bases, with 6 bases sitting between them. The CDR3 covers 14 residues. CDR3 in DNA: TGTGCCAGCAGCGTAGATAGGGTGAACACTGAAGCTTTCTTT. The encoded protein is CASSVDRVNTEAFF.

The CDR3 DNA sequence: TGTGCCAGCAGTTTAGGGCAGCATAGCAATCAGCCCCAGCATTTT. Amino acids: CASSLGQHSNQPQHF. This rearrangement joins TRBV27 to TRBJ1-5; D gene ambiguous. This CDR3 region has 15 residues. Looked up from germline, CDR1 is MNHEY and CDR2 is SMNVEV (reference sequence). V gave up 2 bases and J gave up 0 bases, with 8 bases separating them.

This clone is a singleton in its sample. This chain joins TRBV9 and TRBJ1-2; D may be TRBD1 (6 bases). V was clipped by 3 bases and J by 10 bases, with 16 bases between them. The CDR3 loop spans 13 amino acids. Germline V CDR1 and CDR2: SGDLS, YYNGEE. The DNA for the CDR3 is TGTGCCAGCAGCGCTAATTCCGGGACACCCTACACCTTC. As protein: CASSANSGTPYTF.

The rearrangement links TRBV14 to TRBJ2-5, with D possibly being TRBD1 or TRBD2 (5 bases each). There are 15 residues in the CDR3. Germline CDR1 and CDR2: SGHDN and FVKESK. V was cut by 3 bases and J by 1 base, with 12 bases left in between. Written as DNA, the CDR3 is TGTGCCAGCAGCCACTCCGGGGCAGGCCAAGAGACCCAGTACTTC. It codes for CASSHSGAGQETQYF.

The J gene is TRBJ2-3, the V gene TRBV5-1, with D possibly being TRBD1 or TRBD2 (6 bases each). This CDR3 spans 15 amino acids. The V and J ends lost 0 bases and 3 bases respectively, with 11 bases between them. Germline CDR1 is SGHRS and CDR2 is YFSETQ. CDR3: CASSLAGAGTDTQYF. CDR3 sequence (DNA): TGCGCCAGCAGCTTGGCAGGGGCGGGAACAGATACGCAGTATTTT.

As concerns this clone: Other DNA sequences within the sample encode an identical CDR3. The gene calls are TRBV20-1 and TRBJ1-1, with D perhaps TRBD1 (5 bases). V was shortened by 6 bases and J by 4 bases, with 9 bases between the two germline ends. Germline V gene sequence: CDR1 DFQATT, CDR2 SNEGSKA (reference sequence). The CDR3 has 11 amino acids. CDR3 sequence: CSARGGTEAFF. In nucleotides, the CDR3 is TGCAGTGCCCGGGGGGGCACTGAAGCTTTCTTT.

The chain links TRBV21-1 to TRBJ2-1. TRBV21-1 is deemed a pseudogene. The CDR3 runs to 14 residues. CDR3 nucleotides: TGTGCCAGGCTCCCCGGGACGGCCGGGGCGGGCGGGTTCTTC. It specifies CARLPGTAGAGGFF.

J is TRBJ2-1 and V is TRBV5-1; D gene ambiguous. The CDR3 consists of 13 residues. Germline V gene lookup returns CDR1 SGHRS and CDR2 YFSETQ. V lost 3 bases and J 2 bases, leaving 6 bases between the germline ends. The CDR3 nucleotides read TGCGCCAGCAGCTCAGGACCCTACAATGAGCAGTTCTTC. The encoded protein is CASSSGPYNEQFF.

This chain joins TRBV5-1 and TRBJ2-2; D is possibly TRBD1 (5 bases). CDR3 length: 14 amino acids. Trimming stripped 3 bases from V and 5 bases from J, with 11 bases between. Germline-derived CDR1 and CDR2 are SGHRS and YFSETQ. The CDR3 protein is CASSWAGNTGELFF. CDR3 nucleotide sequence: TGCGCCAGCAGCTGGGCAGGGAATACCGGGGAGCTGTTTTTT. The whole variable domain, filled in from reference TRBV5-1 and TRBJ2-2, reads KAGVTQTPRYLIKTRGQQVTLSCSPISGHRSVSWYQQTPGQGLQFLFEYFSETQRNKGNFPGRFSGRQFSNSRSEMNVSTLELGDSALYLCASSWAGNTGELFFGEGSRLTVL.

The sample holds a few counts of this clone. The chain carries TRBV19 and TRBJ2-2, with 11 bases matching TRBD2. Germline V CDR1 and CDR2: LNHDA, SQIVND (reference sequence). V shed 7 bases, J shed 4 bases, and the junction held 11 bases outside the gene matches. The length of the CDR3 is 17 residues. CDR3 region: CASTSTSGRAGTGELFF. The DNA of the CDR3 is TGTGCCAGTACCTCCACTAGCGGGAGAGCGGGCACCGGGGAGCTGTTTTTT.

This clone was seen a few times. The chain uses TRBV20-1 and TRBJ1-2; 7 positions agree with TRBD1. The trim removed 3 bases at V and 8 bases at J, leaving 6 bases unmatched. Germline loops: CDR1 DFQATT, CDR2 SNEGSKA (reference sequence). The CDR3 is 12 amino acids. The CDR3 DNA is TGCAGTGCTAGTAAGGGGGCGTACGGCTACACCTTC. Amino acid sequence: CSASKGAYGYTF.

This chain joins TRBV7-6 and TRBJ2-5; 7 nucleotides align to TRBD2. This CDR3 spans 15 amino acids. The germline gives CDR1 SGHVS, CDR2 FNYEAQ. V lost 1 base, J lost 9 bases, and 11 bases stayed unmatched. The CDR3 sequence is CASSLVPSGWEAQYF. The CDR3 DNA sequence: TGTGCCAGCAGCTTAGTTCCTAGCGGATGGGAGGCCCAGTACTTC. Variable domain in full (rest from reference TRBV7-6 and TRBJ2-5): GAGVSQSPRYKVTKRGQDVALRCDPISGHVSLYWYRQALGQGPEFLTYFNYEAQQDKSGLPNDRFSAERPEGSISTLTIQRTEQRDSAMYRCASSLVPSGWEAQYFGPGTRLLVL.

This chain joins TRBV5-8 and TRBJ1-2, with a weak D call TRBD1 (5 bases). Germline CDR1 is SGHTS and CDR2 is YDEGEE. Trimming left V 0 bases short and J 2 bases short, with 8 bases between. The CDR3 consists of 14 residues. Here the CDR3 DNA reads TGTGCCAGCAGCTTGGATCGGGGGAACTATGGCTACACCTTC. It encodes CASSLDRGNYGYTF.

This clone appeared a few times. The rearrangement links TRBV5-6 to TRBJ1-2; 8 bases map to TRBD1. CDR3 size: 15 residues. Losses at the gene ends were 9 bases for V and 3 bases for J; bases not matched to a gene: 13. Germline V CDR1 and CDR2: SGHDT, YYEEEE. In DNA form, the CDR3 reads TGTGCCACAGGACAGGGACTAGGTTTGGACTATGGCTACACCTTC. The encoded protein is CATGQGLGLDYGYTF.